This T cell receptor (beta chain) comes out of a study of T-cell memory formation after mild COVID-19. General study findings and limits: Pre-infection memory showed some responding clones, and this suggested that cross-reactive memory joined. The main location of contracting CD4+ clones was CM and EM, and that of contracting CD8+ clones was EMRA.

In this sample, this clonotype turned up many times. Its cognate antigen is unknown. 5'RACE, which relied on constant-segment primers, yielded TCR alpha and TCR beta cDNA libraries carrying sample barcodes and UMIs. TCRdb passed the 5' RACE reads through MiXCR, listing each CDR3 protein once. The sample yields roughly 130,000 distinct CDR3 sequences, over 15% seen once. V dropped 3 bases and J dropped 4 bases, with 4 bases sitting between them. The CDR3 consists of 12 residues. The V gene's germline CDR1 is LGHDT and CDR2 YNNKEL (reference sequence). Sequenced sample: PBMCs or a T cell subset sorted from them (not recorded which). The rearrangement joins TRBV3-1 to TRBJ2-1; D not resolved. The sequence came from a man younger than 35 who had mild COVID-19 (a few samples of this study predate the infection). Cell type and time point are not known. In nucleotides, the CDR3 is TGTGCCAGCAGCCAGGGATACAATGAGCAGTTCTTC. It is translated as CASSQGYNEQFF.